The 9 T cell receptor beta chains below come from one sample, sequenced in a study of OX40 agonist ivuxolimab in advanced cancers. Some clones are missing from TCRdb's copy, which holds only in-frame ones; the method was immunoSEQ multiplex PCR. The sample lists about 58,000 clones; about 88% were seen once. Source: CD4+ or CD8+ T cells sorted from blood, taken in a trial of the OX40 agonist ivuxolimab. The receptors stem from an adult with an advanced solid tumor such as melanoma, head and neck, liver or kidney cancer.

This chain links TRBV19 with TRBJ2-3, with D perhaps TRBD1 (6 bases). Trimming took off 5 bases at V and 3 bases at J, with 9 bases between the two ends. The CDR3 is 13 residues long. CDR1 LNHDA and CDR2 SQIVND come from the germline V gene (reference sequence). The CDR3 is CASSLDRTDTQYF. For the CDR3, the DNA is TGTGCCAGTAGTTTGGACAGAACAGATACGCAGTATTTT.

This rearrangement joins TRBV6-5 to TRBJ1-5; 7 bases fit TRBD1. This CDR3 region has 14 residues. The ends lost 6 bases at V and 6 bases at J; junction bases unmatched: 8. Germline CDR1 is MNHEY and CDR2 is SVGAGI. This chain's CDR3 is CASRRQGGGQPQHF. CDR3 bases: TGTGCCAGCAGGAGACAGGGTGGCGGTCAGCCCCAGCATTTT.

The chain recombines TRBV29-1 with TRBJ1-5; TRBD1 aligns across 7 bases. CDR3 size: 14 residues. Trimming took 7 bases from V and 2 from J; bases not matched to a gene: 8. The germline CDR1 and CDR2 sequences are SQVTM and ANQGSEA. CDR3 nucleotides: TGCAGCGCTACGACAGGGTACGGCAATCAGCCCCAGCATTTT. Its translation: CSATTGYGNQPQHF.

The J gene is TRBJ2-7, the V gene TRBV7-2; D uncertain. Trimming left V 6 bases short and J 5 bases short, with 14 bases between. The CDR3 contains 13 residues. In germline, CDR1 is SGHTA, CDR2 FQGNSA. CDR3 loop: CASSYIPSNEQYF. For the CDR3, the DNA is TGTGCCAGCAGTTATATTCCAAGCAACGAGCAGTACTTC.

This clone was picked up one time. The V gene is TRBV7-3, the J gene TRBJ2-5; TRBD2 agrees at 8 bases. This CDR3 has 13 residues. J was trimmed by 5 bases and V by 5 bases; bases with no gene match: 4. CDR1 is SGHTA and CDR2 is FQGTGA in the germline V gene. The CDR3 nucleotides are TGTGCCAGCAGCAATAGCGGGACTGAGACCCAGTACTTC. Translating it yields CASSNSGTETQYF.

This chain joins TRBV2 and TRBJ2-7; 8 bases fit TRBD2. Germline loops: CDR1 SNHLY, CDR2 FYNNEI. The CDR3 consists of 13 residues. J lost 12 bases, V lost 6 bases, and 13 bases had no gene match. The CDR3 region is CASRETSGARSYF. Written as DNA, the CDR3 is TGTGCCAGCAGGGAAACTAGCGGAGCACGTTCGTACTTC.

V gene TRBV18 combines with J gene TRBJ2-7; 8 nucleotides agree with TRBD1. The length of the CDR3 is 16 residues. The V segment lost 2 bases and the J segment 4 bases; nucleotides outside the gene matches: 10. Germline V gives CDR1 KGHSH, CDR2 LQKENI. The CDR3: CASSPNPRQGMYEQYF. CDR3 nucleotides: TGTGCCAGCTCACCAAACCCGCGACAGGGGATGTACGAGCAGTACTTC.

This CDR3 is CASSVAGTVGETQYF. DNA of the CDR3: TGTGCCAGCAGCGTAGCCGGGACTGTAGGGGAGACCCAGTACTTC. The chain combines TRBV9 with TRBJ2-5, with D possibly being TRBD2 (6 bases). In germline, CDR1 is SGDLS, CDR2 YYNGEE. The V gene lost 0 bases and the J gene lost 5 bases, with 14 bases spanning the gap. The CDR3 is 15 amino acids.

The chain joins TRBV11-3 to TRBJ2-1, with D perhaps matching TRBD2 (6 bases). The CDR3 is 15 amino acids. The germline gives CDR1 SGHNT, CDR2 YENEEA. Trimming took off 2 bases at V and 6 bases at J, with 14 bases between the two ends. The CDR3 is CASSLYGTPSNEQFF. The CDR3, as DNA: TGTGCCAGCAGCTTATACGGGACTCCCAGCAATGAGCAGTTCTTC.